Below are 16 T cell receptor beta chains sequenced from a single sample in a study of HIV-infected patients and healthy controls (dated by TCRdb to between 2012 and 2015). Libraries were built with 5' RACE. The instrument given in TCRdb is Illumina MiSeq. TCRdb ran its own pipeline on the public reads, namely fastp trimming at Q25 and MiXCR clone calling, and kept in-frame beta chains. Every distinct CDR3 protein forms one entry, paired with its most common genes and DNA. This sample is represented by around 18,000 distinct CDR3 sequences; about a sixth of them were singletons. The biggest ten clones account for roughly 25% of the sample. Sequencing used CD8+ T cells from blood. Every receptor here comes from a human donor in good health.

The rearrangement uses TRBV14 and TRBJ2-1, with 7 nucleotides matching TRBD2. In germline, CDR1 is SGHDN, CDR2 FVKESK. J lost 3 bases, V lost 0 bases, and 8 bases had no gene match. This CDR3 contains 17 residues. In DNA form, the CDR3 reads TGTGCCAGCAGCCAAGATAGGAGAAGCGGGATCTACAATGAGCAGTTCTTC. The encoded protein is CASSQDRRSGIYNEQFF.

For this clonotype: A much larger clone lies one base from this, so it may be a read error. The chain recombines TRBV11-2 with TRBJ2-3; D not certain. Trimming removed 2 bases from V and 2 bases from J, with 11 bases in between. The germline V gene has CDR1 SGHAT and CDR2 FQNNGV. The CDR3 totals 15 residues. CDR3 amino acids: CASSLTRSTTDTQYF. CDR3 bases: TGTGCCAGCAGCTTAACCAGGAGTACCACAGATACGCAGTATTTT.

This clonotype has a count of ten or more. V and J are TRBV15 and TRBJ2-7, with D perhaps assigned TRBD1 or TRBD2 (5 bases each). The CDR3 is made up of 14 amino acids. Per germline, CDR1 LNHNV and CDR2 YYDKDF (reference sequence). V lost 0 bases, J lost 4 bases, and 10 bases lay in between. The CDR3 loop reads CATSRDRGPYEQYF. The CDR3 DNA reads TGTGCCACCAGCAGAGATCGGGGACCTTACGAGCAGTACTTC.

V usage is TRBV4-3 and J usage is TRBJ2-3; 9 bases agree with TRBD1. The CDR3 is 19 amino acids. Looked up from germline, CDR1 is LGHNA and CDR2 is YSLEER. With V trimmed by 5 bases and J by 2 bases, 17 bases remained unmatched. The CDR3 region has the DNA TGCGCCAGCAGCAAGACCAGGGGACAGGGTGTCGAGGCCACAGATACGCAGTATTTT. Amino acid sequence: CASSKTRGQGVEATDTQYF.

This clonotype was seen at least ten times. The rearrangement joins TRBV10-3 to TRBJ2-1, with 7 positions matching TRBD2. Trimming removed 4 bases from V and 0 bases from J; junction bases left unmatched: 6. The CDR3 is 16 amino acids. Germline values: CDR1 ENHRY, CDR2 SYGVKD. As DNA, the CDR3 is TGTGCCATCAGTGGCACGTGGGAGGGCTCCTACAATGAGCAGTTCTTC. This codes for CAISGTWEGSYNEQFF.

This sequence joins TRBV5-4 and TRBJ1-6; D may be TRBD1 (6 bases). The V and J ends lost 5 bases and 13 bases respectively, with 19 bases between them. This CDR3 has 14 amino acids. The germline V gene encodes CDR1 SGHNT and CDR2 YYREEE (reference sequence). This CDR3 is CASRPDSAWGPLHF. CDR3 in DNA: TGTGCCAGCAGACCGGACAGCGCCTGGGGTCCCCTCCACTTT.

The genes are TRBV6-5 and TRBJ2-3; possibly TRBD1 for D (6 bases). V lost 10 bases and J 2 bases, leaving 13 bases between the germline ends. This CDR3 comprises 13 residues. Germline lookup yields CDR1 MNHEY and CDR2 SVGAGI. The CDR3 coding sequence is TGTGCCACCCGGACAGTTAACACAGATACGCAGTATTTT. Translated: CATRTVNTDTQYF.

This rearrangement joins TRBV30 to TRBJ1-3; tentative D call: TRBD1 (5 bases). Trimming left V 5 bases short and J 4 bases short, with 12 bases between. Germline assignment: CDR1 GTSNPN and CDR2 SVGIG (reference sequence). The CDR3 has 13 residues. The DNA for the CDR3 is TGTGCCTGGGGCTCCGGGACGGGAAACACCATATATTTT. Its translation is CAWGSGTGNTIYF.

As concerns this clonotype: This may come from a read error, since a much larger clone is one base off. V and J are TRBV12-3 or TRBV12-4 and TRBJ2-3; TRBD1 agrees at 12 bases. There are 19 residues in the CDR3. CDR3 in DNA: TGTGCCAGCGGTTTTGGTGGACGAAGGGACAGGGGGCATGCAGATACGCAGTATTTT. Translating it yields CASGFGGRRDRGHADTQYF.

The chain recombines TRBV29-1 with TRBJ2-3; the D gene is possibly TRBD2 (5 bases). Per the germline V gene, CDR1 is SQVTM and CDR2 is ANQGSEA. The ends were cut back, 4 bases at V and 0 bases at J, with 20 bases in the middle. The CDR3 has 17 amino acids. CDR3 in amino acids: CSVVVANLESSTDTQYF. The CDR3 nucleotides read TGCAGCGTTGTAGTAGCGAACCTAGAGTCTAGCACAGATACGCAGTATTTT.

This clonotype was seen many times. The gene calls are TRBV9 and TRBJ2-1; the D is unclear. The V end lost 3 bases, the J end lost 7 bases, and 11 bases lay between the germline ends. CDR3 length: 13 amino acids. Germline V lookup: CDR1 SGDLS, CDR2 YYNGEE. CDR3 residues: CASSGLQWNEQFF. The CDR3 coding sequence is TGTGCCAGCAGCGGTTTGCAGTGGAATGAGCAGTTCTTC.

This clonotype was counted at least ten times. The rearrangement links TRBV7-2 to TRBJ2-7; D is perhaps TRBD2 (6 bases). In germline, CDR1 is SGHTA, CDR2 FQGNSA. The CDR3 has 15 residues. V lost 4 bases, J lost 2 bases, and 15 bases lay in between. CDR3 bases: TGTGCCAGCAGCTACTATAGCGGAGGCACCTACGAGCAGTACTTC. Translated: CASSYYSGGTYEQYF.

This chain uses TRBV9 with TRBJ1-1; D gene ambiguous. V lost 4 bases and J 12 bases, leaving 19 bases between the germline ends. The CDR3 extends over 13 amino acids. Germline assignment: CDR1 SGDLS and CDR2 YYNGEE. The CDR3 coding sequence is TGTGCCAGCAGCACCCCGGGAAGTGGTATTTCTTTCTTT. Amino acids: CASSTPGSGISFF.

In its sample, this clonotype was seen many times. The chain couples TRBV12-3 or TRBV12-4 to TRBJ2-1; no clear D. Trimming stripped 8 bases from V and 7 bases from J, with 12 bases between. The CDR3 consists of 12 residues. The CDR3 DNA is TGTGCCAGCGGGTGGGGTAGTAATGAGCAGTTCTTC. Its translation: CASGWGSNEQFF.

The chain combines TRBV27 with TRBJ2-1, with D hard to call. CDR3 size: 15 residues. The V end was cut by 6 bases, the J end by 0 bases, with 12 bases between. CDR1 and CDR2 from the germline V gene are MNHEY and SMNVEV (reference sequence). In DNA, the CDR3 is TGTGCCAGCAGCCTTGGGCCCAGCTCCTACAATGAGCAGTTCTTC. Translation gives CASSLGPSSYNEQFF.

By share, this clonotype ranks as medium-sized. V usage is TRBV28 and J usage is TRBJ2-7, with 7 bases matching TRBD2. CDR3 size: 13 residues. The germline gives CDR1 MDHEN, CDR2 SYDVKM. The trim removed 3 bases at V and 6 bases at J, leaving 5 bases unmatched. The DNA for the CDR3 is TGTGCCAGCAGTTTGGCGGGGGATTCCGAGCAGTACTTC. Protein: CASSLAGDSEQYF.